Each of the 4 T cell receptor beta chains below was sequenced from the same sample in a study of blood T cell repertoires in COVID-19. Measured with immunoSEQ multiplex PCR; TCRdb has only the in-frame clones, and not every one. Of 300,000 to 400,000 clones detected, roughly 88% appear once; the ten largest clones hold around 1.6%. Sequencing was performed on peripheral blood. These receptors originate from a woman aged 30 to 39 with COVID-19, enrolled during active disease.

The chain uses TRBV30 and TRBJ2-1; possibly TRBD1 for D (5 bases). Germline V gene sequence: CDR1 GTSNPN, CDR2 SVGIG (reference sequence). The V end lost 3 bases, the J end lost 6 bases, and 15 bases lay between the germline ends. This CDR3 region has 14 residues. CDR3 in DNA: TGTGCCTGGAGCAACAGGAAGGTTGCCAATGAGCAGTTCTTC. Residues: CAWSNRKVANEQFF.

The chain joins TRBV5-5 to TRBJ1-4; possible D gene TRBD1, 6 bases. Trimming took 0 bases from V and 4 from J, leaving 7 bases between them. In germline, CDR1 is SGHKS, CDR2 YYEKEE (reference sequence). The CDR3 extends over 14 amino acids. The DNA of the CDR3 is TGTGCCAGCAGCTTGGGGACAGTTAATGAAAAACTGTTTTTT. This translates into CASSLGTVNEKLFF.

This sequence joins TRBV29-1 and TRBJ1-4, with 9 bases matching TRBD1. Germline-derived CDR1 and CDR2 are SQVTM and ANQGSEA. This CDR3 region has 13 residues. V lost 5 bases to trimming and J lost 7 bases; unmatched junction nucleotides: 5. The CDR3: CSVLQGAGEKLFF. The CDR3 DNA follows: TGCAGCGTTTTACAGGGGGCTGGTGAAAAACTGTTTTTT.

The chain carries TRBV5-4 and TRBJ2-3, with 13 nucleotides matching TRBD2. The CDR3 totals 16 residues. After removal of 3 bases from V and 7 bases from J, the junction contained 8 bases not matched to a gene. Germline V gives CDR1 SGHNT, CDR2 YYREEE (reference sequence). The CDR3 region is CASSSTTSGGLNTQYF. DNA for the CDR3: TGTGCCAGCAGCTCTACGACTAGCGGGGGGTTAAATACGCAGTATTTT.